The next 20 T cell receptor beta chains were all read from a single sample in a study of PD-1 blockade in classical Hodgkin lymphoma. Clones were sequenced by immunoSEQ multiplex PCR, and TCRdb holds only the in-frame ones, with some missing. The sample contains 25,000 to 30,000 clones, just under 80% of which appear only once. Time point reported: cycle 4 day 1 (C4D1), after 5 to 7 weeks of nivolumab. In every patient, relapse followed autologous stem cell transplantation, while exposure to brentuximab vedotin differed. The sample was peripheral blood mononuclear cells (PBMCs), taken before the fourth cycle of nivolumab. All receptors come from a human donor with classical Hodgkin lymphoma.

CDR3 DNA: TGTGCCAGTAGTATACGGGGAACCTCCTACGAGCAGTACTTC. It codes for CASSIRGTSYEQYF. The rearrangement links TRBV19 to TRBJ2-7; tentative D call: TRBD2 (5 bases). The CDR3 consists of 14 residues. Trimming left V 2 bases short and J 0 bases short, with 8 bases between. Germline CDR1 LNHDA, CDR2 SQIVND (reference sequence).

This clone was seen more than once but under ten times. The chain employs TRBV28 and TRBJ2-1; the D is unclear. Germline CDR1 is MDHEN and CDR2 is SYDVKM. Trimming removed 5 bases from V and 6 bases from J, with 11 bases in between. The length of the CDR3 is 13 residues. CDR3 sequence: CASSPPPSNEQFF. CDR3 nucleotide sequence: TGTGCCAGCAGTCCCCCCCCCAGCAATGAGCAGTTCTTC.

The chain has TRBV30 and TRBJ2-7; 7 bases map to TRBD2. With V trimmed by 2 bases and J by 5 bases, 6 bases remained unmatched. The CDR3 extends over 13 amino acids. CDR1 is GTSNPN, CDR2 SVGIG, per germline (reference sequence). The DNA of the CDR3 is TGTGCCTGGAGTCGGGACTACCGCCACGAGCAGTACTTC. As protein: CAWSRDYRHEQYF.

V usage is TRBV19 and J usage is TRBJ1-1; D may be TRBD1 (5 bases). Per germline, CDR1 LNHDA and CDR2 SQIVND (reference sequence). CDR3 size: 14 residues. V was trimmed by 7 bases and J by 2 bases, leaving 14 bases between them. The CDR3 protein is CASIEQGVNTEAFF. The CDR3 DNA is TGTGCCAGTATTGAGCAGGGCGTCAACACTGAAGCTTTCTTT.

The chain joins TRBV19 to TRBJ2-1, with 9 bases identical to TRBD2. CDR1 and CDR2 (germline): LNHDA, SQIVND (reference sequence). The V segment lost 4 bases and the J segment 7 bases; nucleotides outside the gene matches: 8. This CDR3 is built from 15 residues. CDR3 bases: TGTGCCAGTAGTACCACTAGCGGGTGGCAGAATGAGCAGTTCTTC. The encoded protein is CASSTTSGWQNEQFF.

The chain employs TRBV5-1 and TRBJ2-7; 8 bases align to TRBD1. Looked up from germline, CDR1 is SGHRS and CDR2 is YFSETQ. CDR3 length: 14 amino acids. The trim removed 3 bases at V and 2 bases at J, leaving 4 bases unmatched. The CDR3 spells CASSSTGVPYEQYF. The CDR3 nucleotides read TGCGCCAGCAGCTCGACAGGGGTTCCCTACGAGCAGTACTTC.

The V call is TRBV6-5, the J call TRBJ1-1, with D unclear. The V end was cut by 2 bases, the J end by 1 base, with 8 bases between. This CDR3 is built from 14 residues. The germline CDR1 and CDR2 sequences are MNHEY and SVGAGI. CDR3 DNA sequence: TGTGCCAGCAGTTACCGGGGAAGGAACACTGAAGCTTTCTTT. Translated: CASSYRGRNTEAFF.

The chain has TRBV5-1 and TRBJ2-2, with unresolved D. The CDR3 is 13 amino acids. V was cut by 0 bases and J by 5 bases, with 5 bases left in between. Germline-derived CDR1 and CDR2 are SGHRS and YFSETQ. CDR3 residues: CASSLAVTGELFF. CDR3 DNA sequence: TGCGCCAGCAGCTTGGCCGTAACCGGGGAGCTGTTTTTT.

This chain joins TRBV30 and TRBJ1-5, with D possibly matching TRBD1 (5 bases). The CDR3 is made up of 17 amino acids. The germline V and J ends were trimmed by 2 bases and 4 bases, with 21 bases remaining between them. The germline gives CDR1 GTSNPN, CDR2 SVGIG (reference sequence). For the CDR3, the DNA is TGTGCCTGGAGTACCCCTAGGGGTGGGAGGGGAAATCAGCCCCAGCATTTT. Its protein is CAWSTPRGGRGNQPQHF.

V is TRBV18 and J is TRBJ2-5, with D perhaps TRBD1 (6 bases). Trimming removed 5 bases from V and 2 bases from J, with 6 bases in between. Germline V gives CDR1 KGHSH, CDR2 LQKENI. The CDR3 loop spans 12 amino acids. The CDR3 DNA is TGTGCCAGCTCAGGGACACAAGAGACCCAGTACTTC. Amino acids: CASSGTQETQYF. The full variable domain, rest sourced from reference TRBV18 and TRBJ2-5, is NAGVMQNPRHLVRRRGQEARLRCSPMKGHSHVYWYRQLPEEGLKFMVYLQKENIIDESGMPKERFSAEFPKEGPSILRIQQVVRGDSAAYFCASSGTQETQYFGPGTRLLVL.

This rearrangement joins TRBV7-9 to TRBJ1-1, with D unresolved. Germline V gene lookup returns CDR1 SEHNR and CDR2 FQNEAQ (reference sequence). The V end lost 0 bases, the J end lost 0 bases, and 5 bases lay between the germline ends. The CDR3 runs to 14 residues. In DNA form, the CDR3 reads TGTGCCAGCAGCTTAGCATCGCTGAACACTGAAGCTTTCTTT. This translates into CASSLASLNTEAFF.

The chain is built from TRBV28 and TRBJ2-7, with TRBD2 as a possible D gene (5 bases). The CDR3 has 14 amino acids. V lost 4 bases and J 3 bases, leaving 13 bases between the germline ends. Germline CDR1 is MDHEN and CDR2 is SYDVKM. CDR3 region: CASSSSGNYYEQYF. The CDR3 nucleotides read TGTGCCAGCAGTTCCTCGGGGAATTACTACGAGCAGTACTTC.

In its sample, this clone was seen once. V is TRBV6-1 and J is TRBJ2-7, with D possibly being TRBD1 or TRBD2 (5 bases each). This CDR3 has 15 residues. The V end was cut by 6 bases, the J end by 0 bases, with 15 bases between. CDR1 and CDR2 from the germline V gene are MNHNS and SASEGT. CDR3 in amino acids: CASRPGAPRSYEQYF. DNA for the CDR3: TGTGCCAGCAGACCCGGGGCGCCTCGCTCCTACGAGCAGTACTTC.

CDR3 in DNA: TGTGCCAGCAGCTGGGGGACTGAGTTCGAGCAGTACTTC. It yields the protein CASSWGTEFEQYF. This chain connects TRBV11-2 to TRBJ2-7, with D possibly being TRBD2 (6 bases). Trimming removed 4 bases from V and 6 bases from J, with 13 bases in between. CDR1 and CDR2 from the germline V gene are SGHAT and FQNNGV. CDR3 size: 13 residues.

J is TRBJ2-3 and V is TRBV5-1; D call uncertain. The CDR3 length is 13 residues. The ends were cut back, 3 bases at V and 0 bases at J, with 5 bases in the middle. The germline gives CDR1 SGHRS, CDR2 YFSETQ. The CDR3 DNA sequence: TGCGCCAGCAGCTCCCTCAGCACAGATACGCAGTATTTT. Protein sequence: CASSSLSTDTQYF.

Comments on this clone: This same CDR3 is encoded by further DNA sequences in the sample. This chain joins TRBV28 and TRBJ1-5, with TRBD1 as a possible D gene (6 bases). Trimming removed 6 bases from V and 1 base from J, with 10 bases in between. Germline V CDR1 and CDR2: MDHEN, SYDVKM. This CDR3 spans 14 amino acids. CDR3 nucleotide sequence: TGTGCCAGCAGCCGGGACAACAGCAATCAGCCCCAGCATTTT. Amino acids: CASSRDNSNQPQHF.

The chain has TRBV6-1 and TRBJ2-7; D tentatively reads TRBD1 or TRBD2 (5 bases each). Looked up from germline, CDR1 is MNHNS and CDR2 is SASEGT. CDR3 length: 18 amino acids. V lost 2 bases to trimming and J lost 2 bases, with 22 bases between them. The CDR3: CASSELPPGTYVPYEQYF. The CDR3 coding sequence is TGTGCCAGCAGTGAATTACCGCCCGGGACCTACGTGCCCTACGAGCAGTACTTC.

V and J are TRBV7-9 and TRBJ2-3; 10 nucleotides align to TRBD2. The V gene's germline CDR1 is SEHNR and CDR2 FQNEAQ (reference sequence). The V gene end was trimmed by 5 bases and the J gene end by 3 bases; junction bases not matched to a gene: 8. CDR3 length equals 16 residues. This chain's CDR3 is CASSHHASGSTDTQYF. The DNA of the CDR3 is TGTGCCAGCAGCCACCATGCTAGCGGGAGTACAGATACGCAGTATTTT.

V is TRBV15 and J is TRBJ1-1; no definite D call. The germline V gene encodes CDR1 LNHNV and CDR2 YYDKDF (reference sequence). The V and J ends lost 6 bases and 4 bases respectively, with 15 bases between them. The CDR3 spans 14 residues. CDR3 DNA sequence: TGTGCCACCAGGCGAGGCCCCTTTGGCACTGAAGCTTTCTTT. Encoded protein: CATRRGPFGTEAFF.

In regard to this clone: The junction differs from germline at one of its ends, possibly a read error. J is TRBJ1-3 and V is TRBV5-1; D may be TRBD1 (5 bases). This CDR3 spans 14 amino acids. Per the germline V gene, CDR1 is SGHRS and CDR2 is YFSETQ. The CDR3 loop is CASSFGGSENTIYF. The CDR3 coding sequence is TGCGCCAGCAGCTTTGGGGGGTCTGAAAACACCATATATTTT. Combining the CDR3 with reference TRBV5-1 and TRBJ1-3 gives the whole variable domain KAGVTQTPRYLIKTRGQQVTLSCSPISGHRSVSWYQQTPGQGLQFLFEYFSETQRNKGNFPGRFSGRQFSNSRSEMNVSTLELGDSALYLCASSFGGSENTIYFGEGSWLTVV.